These 10 T cell receptor beta chains were all obtained from the same sample, sequenced in a study of CD8+ T cells in alopecia areata. RNA extraction was followed by reverse transcription into cDNA, which acted as the sequencing template. The data were produced by immunoSEQ multiplex PCR, yet TCRdb's version contains in-frame clones alone and is incomplete. The table shows around 130,000 clones, with 58% occurring only once. The sample was CD4+ T cells sorted from blood, taken at week 0. These receptors originate from a human donor with alopecia areata.

V and J are TRBV28 and TRBJ1-5, with D tentatively TRBD1 (5 bases). Looked up from germline, CDR1 is MDHEN and CDR2 is SYDVKM. The CDR3 is 14 residues long. V was trimmed by 5 bases and J by 2 bases, leaving 10 bases between them. In DNA, the CDR3 is TGTGCCAGCAGTCGCACAGGAGGCAATCAGCCCCAGCATTTT. Translation: CASSRTGGNQPQHF.

This clone has only a few counts. V and J are TRBV5-4 and TRBJ2-3; tentative D call: TRBD1 (6 bases). Trimming removed 4 bases from V and 1 base from J, with 7 bases in between. The length of the CDR3 is 13 residues. Germline V gene data show CDR1 as SGHNT and CDR2 as YYREEE (reference sequence). The CDR3 DNA sequence: TGTGCCAGCAGCGGGGGCCGCACAGATACGCAGTATTTT. This sequence encodes CASSGGRTDTQYF.

The chain recombines TRBV18 with TRBJ2-7, with D possibly being TRBD2 (5 bases). Trimming left V 2 bases short and J 2 bases short, with 10 bases between. This CDR3 is built from 14 residues. The V gene's germline CDR1 is KGHSH and CDR2 LQKENI. The CDR3 nucleotides are TGTGCCAGCTCACCAATCGGGGAGCCCTACGAGCAGTACTTC. Translating gives CASSPIGEPYEQYF.

The CDR3 loop reads CASSQDLSGQNTYEQYF. CDR3 DNA sequence: TGCGCCAGCAGCCAAGATCTTTCGGGACAAAACACCTACGAGCAGTACTTC. The chain is built from TRBV4-3 and TRBJ2-7; TRBD1 is a possible D gene (6 bases). The germline gives CDR1 LGHNA, CDR2 YSLEER. V lost 0 bases and J 2 bases, leaving 17 bases between the germline ends. CDR3 length: 17 amino acids.

This clone was seen more than once but under ten times. V gene TRBV4-1 combines with J gene TRBJ2-3; 13 bases match TRBD2. Germline-derived CDR1 and CDR2 are MGHRA and YSYEKL. CDR3 length: 16 residues. V shed 4 bases and J 4 bases; nucleotides not matched to a gene: 5. CDR3 bases: TGCGCCAGCAGCCCTAGGACTAGCGGGGGACCAGATACGCAGTATTTT. Translated: CASSPRTSGGPDTQYF.

The count of this clone is one. J is TRBJ2-7 and V is TRBV25-1, with D uncertain. The CDR3 runs to 11 residues. The ends were cut back, 4 bases at V and 1 base at J, with 2 bases in the middle. The germline V gene encodes CDR1 MGHDK and CDR2 SYGVNS. The DNA of the CDR3 is TGTGCCAGCAGTGCGTCCTACGAGCAGTACTTC. Translating gives CASSASYEQYF.

The rearrangement links TRBV7-2 to TRBJ2-5; D is unresolved. The DNA end is a closer match to TRBJ2-7, so the J assignment may be wrong. The germline V gene has CDR1 SGHTA and CDR2 FQGNSA. This CDR3 is built from 15 residues. The CDR3 nucleotides are TGTGCCAGCAGCTTAGATGTGGGGTCCACCTACGAGCAGTACTTC. Translating it yields CASSLDVGSTYEQYF.

The genes are TRBV28 and TRBJ1-4; 7 nucleotides line up with TRBD1. After removal of 8 bases from V and 3 bases from J, the junction contained 9 bases not matched to a gene. The CDR3 length is 15 residues. Germline V lookup: CDR1 MDHEN, CDR2 SYDVKM. For the CDR3, the DNA is TGTGCCAGCCAAACCGTCGGGACAGCTAATGAAAAACTGTTTTTT. It is translated as CASQTVGTANEKLFF.

The chain uses TRBV5-1 and TRBJ1-1, with D possibly being TRBD1 (5 bases). The CDR3 is 15 amino acids. Germline-derived CDR1 and CDR2 are SGHRS and YFSETQ. V was clipped by 4 bases and J by 1 base, with 14 bases between them. CDR3: CASSPSEGWNTEAFF. CDR3 nucleotide sequence: TGCGCCAGCAGCCCGTCGGAGGGGTGGAACACTGAAGCTTTCTTT.

V gene TRBV5-1 combines with J gene TRBJ2-7; TRBD2 matches 11 bases. Germline values: CDR1 SGHRS, CDR2 YFSETQ. The V segment lost 4 bases and the J segment 5 bases; nucleotides outside the gene matches: 5. The CDR3 extends over 14 amino acids. The CDR3, as DNA: TGCGCCAGCAGCCATAGCGGGGGGGCTAACGAGCAGTACTTC. Encoded protein: CASSHSGGANEQYF.